The 29 T cell receptor beta chains reported below all come from one sample, sequenced in a study of metastatic and nonmetastatic thyroid tumors. Patients were all untreated before their thyroid surgery. TCRdb recomputed clones from the PCR reads via MiXCR. The sample shows 20,000 to 25,000 clones, around 16% of them seen only once. The sample was blood. The source of these receptors is a female donor with papillary thyroid cancer or a benign thyroid nodule (not recorded which). Some clones in this sample may be carry-over from other donors' samples.

This clone was detected ten times or more. The CDR3 DNA follows: TGTGCCTGGAGTGTACAATCAGGGGTGCTATGGAATTCACCCCTCCACTTT. Translated, it gives CAWSVQSGVLWNSPLHF. The V gene is TRBV30, the J gene TRBJ1-6; perhaps TRBD1 as D (6 bases). There are 17 residues in the CDR3. V was clipped by 0 bases and J by 7 bases, with 19 bases between them. Germline CDR1 GTSNPN, CDR2 SVGIG (reference sequence).

The sample holds many counts of this clone. This chain joins TRBV11-1 and TRBJ2-7; the match to TRBD1 covers 9 bases. The CDR3 sequence is 17 residues long. Germline CDR1 and CDR2: SGHAT and FQDESV (reference sequence). Trimming removed 5 bases from V and 2 bases from J; junction bases left unmatched: 13. The CDR3 DNA reads TGTGCCAGCAGCGGGACGGGACAGGGATTCCTTGCCTACGAGCAGTACTTC. Translation: CASSGTGQGFLAYEQYF.

This clone was detected many times. V gene TRBV6-1 combines with J gene TRBJ2-1, with 7 bases aligning to TRBD1. Germline V CDR1 and CDR2: MNHNS, SASEGT. CDR3 length: 15 amino acids. V gave up 6 bases and J gave up 4 bases; unmatched junction bases: 9. This CDR3 reads CASSPTGTEYNEQFF. CDR3 nucleotides: TGTGCCAGCAGCCCAACCGGGACAGAATACAATGAGCAGTTCTTC.

In its sample, this clone was seen a few times. The chain employs TRBV6-1 and TRBJ2-1; TRBD1 or TRBD2 may be the D gene (6 bases each). Germline V gives CDR1 MNHNS, CDR2 SASEGT. Trimming stripped 4 bases from V and 13 bases from J, with 14 bases between. The CDR3 sequence is 12 residues long. CDR3 sequence (DNA): TGTGCCAGCAGTGGGGGGGCGGGACTTCAGTTCTTC. Its translation: CASSGGAGLQFF.

This clone came up many times. V is TRBV4-1 and J is TRBJ1-5; D might be TRBD1 (5 bases). The CDR3 contains 15 residues. V was pared by 2 bases and J by 0 bases, with 8 bases between. Germline V gives CDR1 MGHRA, CDR2 YSYEKL. CDR3 nucleotide sequence: TGCGCCAGCAGCCAACAGGGTCCTAGCAATCAGCCCCAGCATTTT. This encodes CASSQQGPSNQPQHF.

The chain recombines TRBV5-1 with TRBJ2-2; possibly TRBD2 for D (5 bases). The CDR3 has 17 residues. CDR1 is SGHRS, CDR2 YFSETQ, per germline. Trimming took 4 bases from V and 4 from J, leaving 20 bases between them. The CDR3, as DNA: TGCGCCAGCAGCGGAGCTTTAAGGATAGGGAGCACCGGGGAGCTGTTTTTT. It codes for CASSGALRIGSTGELFF. Full variable domain (rest looked up from reference TRBV5-1 and TRBJ2-2): KAGVTQTPRYLIKTRGQQVTLSCSPISGHRSVSWYQQTPGQGLQFLFEYFSETQRNKGNFPGRFSGRQFSNSRSEMNVSTLELGDSALYLCASSGALRIGSTGELFFGEGSRLTVL.

This clone was recorded many times. The chain links TRBV7-2 to TRBJ1-1; no definite D call. Germline CDR1 reads SGHTA; CDR2 reads FQGNSA. This CDR3 is built from 14 residues. Trimming pared 1 base from V and 2 bases from J, leaving 8 bases between. CDR3 amino acids: CASSLEWGNTEAFF. In DNA form, the CDR3 reads TGTGCCAGCAGCTTAGAATGGGGAAACACTGAAGCTTTCTTT.

This clone was found many times. The chain joins TRBV30 to TRBJ1-4; 7 bases align to TRBD1. Unmatched junction bases numbered 13, after V lost 7 bases and J lost 8 bases. This CDR3 contains 14 residues. CDR1 GTSNPN and CDR2 SVGIG come from the germline V gene (reference sequence). The CDR3 protein is CASRSAGGGEKLFF. The CDR3 coding sequence is TGTGCCTCGAGGTCGGCAGGGGGAGGGGAAAAACTGTTTTTT.

This clone was observed a handful of times. This may be a read error: a much more frequent sequence differs by one nucleotide. V is TRBV7-3 and J is TRBJ2-2; 11 bases fit TRBD2. CDR1 is SGHTA and CDR2 is FQGTGA in the germline V gene. The CDR3 is 16 residues long. This CDR3 is CASSLIAGGDTRELFF. Here the CDR3 DNA reads TGTGCCAGCAGTTTAATAGCGGGAGGGGACACCAGGGAGCTGTTTTTT.

This clone has at least ten counts. V is TRBV2 and J is TRBJ2-2, with TRBD2 as a possible D gene (7 bases). Trimming removed 4 bases from V and 9 bases from J, with 15 bases in between. The CDR3 consists of 14 residues. Germline V lookup: CDR1 SNHLY, CDR2 FYNNEI. CDR3 protein: CASSGGGGGRELFF. DNA of the CDR3: TGTGCCAGCAGTGGAGGAGGGGGGGGCCGGGAGCTGTTTTTT.

This clone is medium-sized by share. The chain has TRBV12-3 or TRBV12-4 and TRBJ2-2; D gene uncertain. V was pared by 1 base and J by 1 base, with 1 base between. The CDR3 loop spans 13 amino acids. CDR3 in amino acids: CASSLGNTGELFF. CDR3 DNA: TGTGCCAGCAGTTTAGGGAACACCGGGGAGCTGTTTTTT.

Remarks on this clone: With a much larger clone just one base away, this may be a read error. The chain uses TRBV7-6 and TRBJ2-1; no reliable D call. V was pared by 5 bases and J by 13 bases, with 27 bases between. Germline CDR1 is SGHVS and CDR2 is FNYEAQ. CDR3 length: 16 amino acids. The DNA of the CDR3 is TGTGCCAGCAGCCCCTCGGGCAGGCAGACCTACAGTGATCAGTTCTTC. Encoded protein: CASSPSGRQTYSDQFF. Full variable domain (missing parts from reference TRBV7-6 and TRBJ2-1): GAGVSQSPRYKVTKRGQDVALRCDPISGHVSLYWYRQALGQGPEFLTYFNYEAQQDKSGLPNDRFSAERPEGSISTLTIQRTEQRDSAMYRCASSPSGRQTYSDQFFGPGTRLTVL.

The table lists this clone with a few counts. V is TRBV5-4 and J is TRBJ2-1; D is ambiguous. V gave up 0 bases and J gave up 0 bases, with 10 bases separating them. Germline V gene data show CDR1 as SGHNT and CDR2 as YYREEE (reference sequence). CDR3 length equals 16 residues. CDR3 coding DNA: TGTGCCAGCAGCTTGGATCGGATTAGCTCCTACAATGAGCAGTTCTTC. Translating gives CASSLDRISSYNEQFF.

The table lists this clone with many counts. Given a much more abundant clone one base away, this may be a read error. The CDR3 DNA reads as TGTGCCAGCACCAATAGCAGAAATGAGCAGTTCTTC. It codes for CASTNSRNEQFF. The V call is TRBV28, the J call TRBJ2-1; the D is unclear. Deletions cut 7 bases from V and 7 bases from J, with 11 bases between. Germline values: CDR1 MDHEN, CDR2 SYDVKM. This CDR3 is 12 amino acids long.

In this sample, this clone turned up many times. The gene calls are TRBV6-1 and TRBJ2-7; possible D gene TRBD1, 6 bases. V lost 5 bases and J 4 bases, leaving 21 bases between the germline ends. The germline gives CDR1 MNHNS, CDR2 SASEGT. The CDR3 length is 16 residues. The chain's CDR3 is CASSPTYREIAYEQYF. DNA for the CDR3: TGTGCCAGCAGTCCAACTTACAGGGAGATAGCTTACGAGCAGTACTTC.

This clone was observed at least ten times. The genes are TRBV2 and TRBJ2-3; 9 bases are a match to TRBD2. Losses at the gene ends were 7 bases for V and 4 bases for J; bases not matched to a gene: 15. The CDR3 is 17 residues long. CDR1 is SNHLY and CDR2 is FYNNEI in the germline V gene. The CDR3 protein is CASNSPALAGSADTQYF. The DNA for the CDR3 is TGTGCCAGCAACTCGCCAGCCCTAGCGGGAAGTGCAGATACGCAGTATTTT.

This clone has more than one count but fewer than ten. A read error is possible here, since a much larger clone lies one base away. The chain carries TRBV5-4 and TRBJ2-7, with no clear D. This CDR3 has 15 amino acids. CDR1 SGHNT and CDR2 YYREEE come from the germline V gene (reference sequence). The DNA of the CDR3 is TGTGCCAGCATCTTGGATCGCCACCAGGCTTACGAGCAGTACTTC. Its protein product is CASILDRHQAYEQYF.

This clone appeared many times. The rearrangement links TRBV4-2 to TRBJ2-7, with a weak D call TRBD2 (6 bases). This CDR3 contains 16 residues. The V gene lost 1 base and the J gene lost 0 bases, with 13 bases spanning the gap. Per germline, CDR1 LGHNA and CDR2 YNFKEQ. Here the CDR3 DNA reads TGTGCCAGCAGCCAAGCAGTAGCGGATAGCTCCTACGAGCAGTACTTC. It is translated as CASSQAVADSSYEQYF.

This clone was seen at least ten times. The chain carries TRBV7-2 and TRBJ2-7, with 11 bases matching TRBD1. Losses at the gene ends were 2 bases for V and 7 bases for J; bases not matched to a gene: 10. Germline CDR1 is SGHTA and CDR2 is FQGNSA. The CDR3 length is 16 residues. DNA for the CDR3: TGTGCCAGCAGCTTATCCCTCCCGGGACAGGGGGGGGAGCAGTACTTC. Encoded protein: CASSLSLPGQGGEQYF. Variable domain in full (rest from reference TRBV7-2 and TRBJ2-7): GAGVSQSPSNKVTEKGKDVELRCDPISGHTALYWYRQSLGQGLEFLIYFQGNSAPDKSGLPSDRFSAERTGGSVSTLTIQRTQQEDSAVYLCASSLSLPGQGGEQYFGPGTRLTVT.

V usage is TRBV18 and J usage is TRBJ1-1; perhaps TRBD1 as D (5 bases). Trimming cost V 6 bases and J 7 bases, with 24 bases left between them. The CDR3 is 16 amino acids. Germline CDR1 reads KGHSH; CDR2 reads LQKENI. The CDR3 DNA follows: TGTGCCAGCTCCCTGACTCCGAGACAGACCTCACGTGAAGCTTTCTTT. It yields the protein CASSLTPRQTSREAFF.

V gene TRBV20-1 combines with J gene TRBJ2-7, with TRBD2 matching over 12 bases. The germline gives CDR1 DFQATT, CDR2 SNEGSKA (reference sequence). CDR3 length: 15 amino acids. The junction had 8 bases not matched to a gene; V was cut back by 4 bases and J by 4 bases. This chain's CDR3 is CSATYPTSGGYEQYF. For the CDR3, the DNA is TGCAGTGCTACCTACCCGACTAGCGGGGGATACGAGCAGTACTTC.

This clone came up many times. This chain uses TRBV25-1 with TRBJ2-7; D is tentatively TRBD1 or TRBD2 (5 bases each). V gave up 4 bases and J gave up 4 bases, with 17 bases separating them. The CDR3 contains 15 residues. Germline CDR1 is MGHDK and CDR2 is SYGVNS. CDR3 loop: CASSGGPSGRYEQYF. As DNA, the CDR3 is TGTGCCAGCAGTGGGGGACCGAGCGGAAGGTACGAGCAGTACTTC.

The chain links TRBV4-1 to TRBJ2-7; 8 bases match TRBD2. The CDR3 has 15 residues. CDR1 is MGHRA and CDR2 is YSYEKL in the germline V gene. Losses at the gene ends were 5 bases for V and 4 bases for J; bases not matched to a gene: 10. The CDR3 DNA follows: TGCGCCAGCAGCATTAAAGCGGGAGAGGGATACGAGCAGTACTTC. Translating gives CASSIKAGEGYEQYF.

In this sample, this clone turned up many times. This rearrangement joins TRBV7-3 to TRBJ1-1; perhaps TRBD1 as D (5 bases). The CDR3 covers 13 residues. V was clipped by 5 bases and J by 1 base, with 8 bases between them. Germline V gene sequence: CDR1 SGHTA, CDR2 FQGTGA. CDR3 DNA sequence: TGTGCCAGCAGCCAAACAGGGAACACTGAAGCTTTCTTT. Translating it yields CASSQTGNTEAFF.

This clone was observed a handful of times. The CDR3 region has the DNA TGTGCCAGCAGCACGGGGGGCAAGACGCAGTATTTT. Its translation: CASSTGGKTQYF. V gene TRBV7-3 combines with J gene TRBJ2-3; possibly TRBD2 for D (7 bases). The germline gives CDR1 SGHTA, CDR2 FQGTGA. The CDR3 extends over 12 amino acids. V lost 5 bases and J 9 bases, leaving 12 bases between the germline ends.

This clone was seen only a few times. Lacking the conserved final phenylalanine or tryptophan, this CDR3 likely reflects a read error. V and J are TRBV27 and TRBJ2-5, with D unclear. Germline assignment: CDR1 MNHEY and CDR2 SMNVEV (reference sequence). The CDR3 spans 15 residues. The chain's CDR3 is CASNLSPSGWETQYS. Here the CDR3 DNA reads TGTGCCAGCAATTTATCTCCCAGTGGCTGGGAGACCCAGTACTCC.

Ten or more counts support this clone. The gene calls are TRBV11-2 and TRBJ2-4; D uncertain. Germline lookup yields CDR1 SGHAT and CDR2 FQNNGV. CDR3 length equals 14 residues. Trimming removed 0 bases at V and 7 bases at J, with 10 bases between. DNA for the CDR3: TGTGCCAGCAGCTTAGAAAGCGCGCGCAACATTCAGTACTTC. Amino acid sequence: CASSLESARNIQYF.

On this clone: It may be a read error: a sequence one base away is much more abundant. The gene calls are TRBV18 and TRBJ2-7; D call uncertain. CDR1 KGHSH and CDR2 LQKENI come from the germline V gene. CDR3 length: 13 amino acids. CDR3 coding DNA: TGTGTCAGCTCACCATCTACCCTTGGGGAGCAGTACTTC. Translation gives CVSSPSTLGEQYF.

This clone was detected only a few times. The genes are TRBV5-4 and TRBJ2-3; 7 nucleotides align to TRBD2. Germline V gene lookup returns CDR1 SGHNT and CDR2 YYREEE (reference sequence). With 5 bases clipped from V and 1 base from J, the junction kept 10 bases outside the gene matches. The CDR3 is made up of 16 amino acids. The CDR3 loop is CASSSKLGRGTDTQYF. The DNA of the CDR3 is TGTGCCAGCAGTTCTAAACTAGGGAGGGGCACAGATACGCAGTATTTT.